This paragraph covers one T cell receptor (beta chain) sequence. The source of the sample is a study of blood T cell repertoires in COVID-19. Study at large: Sites across the United States, Italy and Spain contributed samples from acute and convalescent COVID-19. Nucleic acid was either cDNA or gDNA, and it came from T cells, B-cell-depleted T cells, or PBMCs.

As originally analysed: Researchers report that nucleated cell counts were estimated from reference gene primer amplification. Sequencing used immunoSEQ multiplex PCR; TCRdb keeps in-frame clones, though not all of them. V and J calls and clone size are given by that table; D and trimming were obtained from the DNA. The repertoire holds 200,000 or so clones, with roughly 87% as singletons. The sequencing input was peripheral blood. The sequence was collected from a man aged 40-55 years with active or convalescent COVID-19.

The CDR3 nucleotides are TGTGCCAGCAGCCAAGGAAGACTAGCGGGAGTTGAGACCCAGTACTTC. Its translation: CASSQGRLAGVETQYF. This sequence joins TRBV14 and TRBJ2-5; 12 bases fit TRBD2. J was trimmed by 5 bases and V by 1 base; bases with no gene match: 5. The CDR3 extends over 16 amino acids. CDR1 is SGHDN and CDR2 is FVKESK in the germline V gene.